These 8 T cell receptor beta chains were all obtained from the same sample, sequenced in a study of shared clonotypes between healthy human individuals. Profiling relied on immunoSEQ multiplex PCR, and the TCRdb table lists in-frame clones only, not all of them. The sample has hundreds of thousands of clones; roughly 80% are singletons. Source material: PBMCs. The receptors originated from a woman aged 40 to 50 in good health. Some clones in this sample may be carry-over from other donors' samples.

This clone was seen only a few times. The V gene is TRBV5-6, the J gene TRBJ2-2; 9 nucleotides align to TRBD2. The CDR3 sequence is 14 residues long. CDR1 is SGHDT, CDR2 YYEEEE, per germline. J lost 4 bases, V lost 2 bases, and 0 bases had no gene match. The CDR3 sequence: CASSLLAGTGELFF. The CDR3 nucleotides are TGTGCCAGCAGCTTACTAGCGGGCACCGGGGAGCTGTTTTTT.

The rearrangement joins TRBV5-1 to TRBJ2-1, with D possibly matching TRBD2 (5 bases). Deletions cut 1 base from V and 7 bases from J, with 6 bases between. Germline V gene data show CDR1 as SGHRS and CDR2 as YFSETQ. CDR3 length: 12 amino acids. This chain's CDR3 is CASSLSGNEQFF. As DNA, the CDR3 is TGCGCCAGCAGCTTGTCGGGGAATGAGCAGTTCTTC.

J is TRBJ2-4 and V is TRBV19, with a weak D call TRBD2 (5 bases). Germline values: CDR1 LNHDA, CDR2 SQIVND (reference sequence). This CDR3 contains 15 residues. Trimming removed 9 bases at V and 0 bases at J, with 15 bases between. CDR3 sequence: CASTTGSLAKNIQYF. The CDR3 DNA reads TGTGCCAGCACCACTGGGAGTCTAGCCAAAAACATTCAGTACTTC. The variable domain in full, completed from reference TRBV19 and TRBJ2-4, reads DGGITQSPKYLFRKEGQNVTLSCEQNLNHDAMYWYRQDPGQGLRLIYYSQIVNDFQKGDIAEGYSVSREKKESFPLTVTSAQKNPTAFYLCASTTGSLAKNIQYFGAGTRLSVL.

The sample holds one count of this clone. The chain links TRBV10-2 to TRBJ2-7, with D tentatively TRBD2 (5 bases). The CDR3 runs 15 residues. Germline V lookup: CDR1 WSHSY, CDR2 SAAADI. Trimming stripped 1 base from V and 4 bases from J, with 14 bases between. The CDR3 is CASSEYAGSSYEQYF. CDR3 coding DNA: TGCGCCAGCAGTGAGTACGCGGGCAGTAGTTACGAGCAGTACTTC.

This sequence joins TRBV7-9 and TRBJ1-1; TRBD1 matches 9 bases. Germline loops: CDR1 SEHNR, CDR2 FQNEAQ (reference sequence). This CDR3 spans 15 amino acids. The trim removed 7 bases at V and 5 bases at J, leaving 11 bases unmatched. The chain's CDR3 is CASTPGQGAWTEAFF. The DNA of the CDR3 is TGTGCCAGCACCCCGGGACAGGGCGCTTGGACTGAAGCTTTCTTT.

This clone was observed a single time. The chain employs TRBV27 and TRBJ2-7; TRBD1 aligns across 8 bases. Germline trimming cut 4 bases from V and 3 bases from J; bases unmatched to any gene: 8. The germline gives CDR1 MNHEY, CDR2 SMNVEV (reference sequence). The CDR3 totals 15 residues. The CDR3 is CASSSTGTGIYEQYF. CDR3 coding DNA: TGTGCCAGCAGTTCAACCGGGACAGGAATCTACGAGCAGTACTTC.

This chain links TRBV7-2 with TRBJ2-1; 8 nucleotides line up with TRBD1. The CDR3 runs to 15 residues. Germline assignment: CDR1 SGHTA and CDR2 FQGNSA. V was pared by 9 bases and J by 0 bases, with 7 bases of the junction left unmatched. The CDR3 sequence is CASAGQASSYNEQFF. The CDR3 DNA reads TGTGCCAGTGCGGGACAGGCGAGCTCCTACAATGAGCAGTTCTTC.

This rearrangement joins TRBV5-1 to TRBJ2-3; the D gene is possibly TRBD2 (5 bases). CDR1 is SGHRS and CDR2 is YFSETQ in the germline V gene. Between the trimmed V and J ends, which lost 6 bases and 1 base, there was a span of 9 bases. The CDR3 spans 13 residues. The CDR3 region is CASTLGGTDTQYF. In DNA, the CDR3 is TGCGCCAGCACCCTGGGAGGCACAGATACGCAGTATTTT.